This TCR beta chain originates from a study of response to subunit inactivated influenza vaccine. From germline, CDR1 is MNHEY and CDR2 SVGAGI. The CDR3 covers 17 residues. The V segment lost 1 base and the J segment 4 bases; nucleotides outside the gene matches: 10. Broader study findings: Only a handful of new T cells, the authors suggested, are recruited with each seasonal influenza vaccination.

TCRdb redid the calling of the RT-PCR reads with MiXCR, one entry per CDR3 protein. Of 650,000 or so distinct CDR3 sequences listed, 12% to 15% are singletons. About this clonotype itself: Its target is unknown.

The V and J genes are TRBV6-5 and TRBJ2-3, with TRBD2 matching over 8 bases. Specimen: PBMCs from blood, collected around 14 days before vaccination. This TCR was sampled from a man aged 50 to 59 who received an inactivated influenza vaccine. CDR3 in DNA: TGTGCCAGCAGTTACTGGGGAAGCGGGAGAGGCGCAGATACGCAGTATTTT. This sequence encodes CASSYWGSGRGADTQYF.